A selection of T cell receptor beta chains follows, all from one sample in a study of blood T cells in healthy people across ages. Via MiXCR, TCRdb re-called the 5' RACE reads, giving one row per CDR3 protein. The sample contains 700,000 to 900,000 distinct CDR3 sequences, under 30% of which appear only once. The same sample was also used in a study of T cells of mothers and their children.

The specimen sequenced was blood. These receptors all stem from a boy aged 5-17 years in good health. Both conserved end residues are part of each CDR3. The order of the fields is J gene, D gene, clone size, V gene, CDR3 DNA, CDR3 protein. D genes are given only for firm matches. Size is omitted from some rows. Given values are once, few, many or a class for expanded clones.

>TRBJ2-7|TRBD1|few|TRBV7-9
TGTGCCAGCAGCTCCCCCTGGGGGGGACAGGGAATAAACTACGAGCAGTACTTC
CASSSPWGGQGINYEQYF
>TRBJ2-5|TRBD1|few|TRBV7-8
TGTGCCAGCAGCTCCAGGGACAGATCCTACAATGAGCGGTTCTTC
CASSSRDRSYNERFF
>TRBJ2-6|-|-|TRBV2
TGTGCCAGCCGATTCGCACTCTCTGGGGCCAACGTCCTGACTTTC
CASRFALSGANVLTF
>TRBJ2-2|-|-|TRBV7-2
TGTGCCAGCAGCCCCCCCCGGACCGGGGAGCTGTTTTTT
CASSPPRTGELFF
>TRBJ2-5|TRBD1|-|TRBV10-3
TGTGCCATCAGTACAGGGGCGGCGGAGACCCAGTACTTC
CAISTGAAETQYF
>TRBJ2-2|-|-|TRBV6-6
TGTGCCAGCGGGGGCTCAGGGGCGAGGAACACCGGGGAGCTGTTTTTT
CASGGSGARNTGELFF
>TRBJ2-5|-|few|TRBV5-1
TGCGCCAGCAGCATGGAGCGGGTGCCACAAGAGACCCAGTACTTC
CASSMERVPQETQYF
>TRBJ1-6|-|-|TRBV12-5
TGTGCTAGTGGTTCAGGGGATTCACCCCTCCACTTT
CASGSGDSPLHF
>TRBJ2-6|-|-|TRBV3-1
TGTGCCAGCAGCCAAGAGTCCTCTGGGGCCAACGTCCTGACTTTC
CASSQESSGANVLTF
>TRBJ2-2|-|-|TRBV21-1
TGTGCCAGCAGCAAAGTTAGGGACCGGCTCTTGAACACCGGGGAGCTGTTTTTT
CASSKVRDRLLNTGELFF
>TRBJ1-2|TRBD1|-|TRBV30
TGTGCCTGGAGCCCACAGGGGGCTAGGGGCTACACCTTC
CAWSPQGARGYTF
>TRBJ1-4|-|few|TRBV25-1
TGTGCCAGCAGTGAACTCGAAGGGTACGGAAAACTGTTTTTT
CASSELEGYGKLFF
>TRBJ2-7|-|few|TRBV7-3
TGTGCCAGCAGCTTAAACGGGTGGGACGAGCAGTACTTC
CASSLNGWDEQYF
>TRBJ1-1|TRBD1|-|TRBV5-1
TGCGCCAGCAGCTTTTCGGGACAGGGAATCAACACTGAAGCTTTCTTT
CASSFSGQGINTEAFF
>TRBJ1-2|-|few|TRBV5-1
TGCGCCAGCAGCCCTGACACAATTTGGGGCTACACCTTC
CASSPDTIWGYTF
>TRBJ1-4|-|-|TRBV27
TGTGCCAGCACCTCTGGGGGGACAACTAATGAAAAACTGTTTTTT
CASTSGGTTNEKLFF
>TRBJ2-7|TRBD1|few|TRBV6-1
TGTGCCAGCAGGGACAGGGGGCTCTACGAGCAGTACTTC
CASRDRGLYEQYF
>TRBJ2-5|-|many|TRBV12-3/TRBV12-4
TGTGCCAGCAGTTTGAGGGGGAAAGAGACCCAGTACTTC
CASSLRGKETQYF
>TRBJ1-1|-|few|TRBV18
TGTGCCAGCTCACCATCCAGCGAAGCTTTCTTT
CASSPSSEAFF
>TRBJ1-1|-|few|TRBV20-1
TGCAGTGCCCTAACAGAACGGTATACTGAAGCTTTCTTT
CSALTERYTEAFF
>TRBJ1-4|-|many|TRBV12-3/TRBV12-4
TGTGCCAGCAGTTTAGGTGGGAACAATGAAAAACTGTTTTTT
CASSLGGNNEKLFF
>TRBJ1-2|-|few|TRBV5-6
TGTGCCAGCAGCAGGTCAGGGCGGACCTATGGCTACACCTTC
CASSRSGRTYGYTF
>TRBJ1-4|-|few|TRBV7-9
TGTGCCAGCACCCTGGGTCATGAAAAACTGTTTTTT
CASTLGHEKLFF
>TRBJ1-3|TRBD1|-|TRBV28
TGTGCCAGCAGTTCGGGACAGGGGCTTCCCACCATATATTTT
CASSSGQGLPTIYF
>TRBJ2-5|TRBD2|-|TRBV5-1
TGCGCCAGCAAACTGGCGGGGGGAGAGACCCAGTACTTC
CASKLAGGETQYF
>TRBJ1-4|-|few|TRBV29-1
TGCAGCGTTGAACAGGGGTACCAAAAACTGTTTTTT
CSVEQGYQKLFF
>TRBJ2-7|-|-|TRBV28
TGTGCCAGCGGTTTGGCAGAGAGGGGGGGCTACGAGCAGTACTTC
CASGLAERGGYEQYF
>TRBJ1-5|-|-|TRBV10-3
TGTGCCATCAGTGAGTCGGCACAGTCAAGCAATCAGCCCCAGCATTTT
CAISESAQSSNQPQHF
>TRBJ2-5|TRBD2|-|TRBV12-3/TRBV12-4
TGTGCCAGCAGTTTACCCACGGGACTAGGTCAAGAGACCCAGTACTTC
CASSLPTGLGQETQYF
>TRBJ2-7|TRBD1|-|TRBV12-5
TGTGCTAGTGGTTGGAGTCCAGGGGGACACGAGCAGTACTTC
CASGWSPGGHEQYF
>TRBJ2-1|-|few|TRBV9
TGTGCCAGCAGCGTAGGAGGTCCCGGGCGAAGATTAGGTGAGCAGTTCTTC
CASSVGGPGRRLGEQFF
>TRBJ1-1|-|-|TRBV5-1
TGCGCCAGCAGCTTGGGGCTATCGAACACTGAAGCTTTCTTT
CASSLGLSNTEAFF
>TRBJ2-3|-|-|TRBV6-1
TGTGCCAGCAGTGAGAGGGCCTACACAGATACGCAGTATTTT
CASSERAYTDTQYF
>TRBJ1-4|-|-|TRBV14
TGTGCCAGCAGCCCCAGGGTACGAGAAAAACTGTTTTTT
CASSPRVREKLFF
>TRBJ2-7|-|many|TRBV28
TGTGCCAGCAGTGGGACAACCTACGAGCAGTACTTC
CASSGTTYEQYF
>TRBJ2-2|-|few|TRBV7-2
TGTGCCAGCAGCTTAGTTCGGCAGGCCAGGGTGCCCCCGGGGGAGCTGTTTTTT
CASSLVRQARVPPGELFF
>TRBJ2-1|TRBD1|-|TRBV5-4
TGTGCCAGCACCGGGGACAGGGGAAACAATGAGCAGTTCTTC
CASTGDRGNNEQFF
>TRBJ2-7|-|-|TRBV5-1
TGCGCCAGCAGCTTCAGTGGACAAGCCTACGAGCAGTACTTC
CASSFSGQAYEQYF
>TRBJ1-2|-|once|TRBV12-3/TRBV12-4
TGTGCCAGCAGTTTAGCACTTCCTTATGGCTACACCTTC
CASSLALPYGYTF
>TRBJ2-7|-|-|TRBV27
TGTGCCAGCAGTTTACAGGGAGGCCACCCCTACGAGCAGTACTTC
CASSLQGGHPYEQYF
>TRBJ2-1|-|-|TRBV9
TGTGCCAGCAGCGTAGGATCCCGGGTGGGGGCAAACAATGAGCAGTTCTTC
CASSVGSRVGANNEQFF
>TRBJ1-5|TRBD1|few|TRBV2
TGTGCCAGCAACACGGGAACGGGAACAGGGGAGAAGCATTTT
CASNTGTGTGEKHF
>TRBJ1-4|TRBD1|-|TRBV4-1
TGCGCCAGCAGCCAACCACAGGGGCTTAATGAAAAACTGTTTTTT
CASSQPQGLNEKLFF
>TRBJ1-4|-|few|TRBV25-1
TGTGCCAGCAGTGCCCTAGGAAGTGAAAAACTGTTTTTT
CASSALGSEKLFF
>TRBJ2-5|-|few|TRBV6-6
TGTGCCAGCAGACTGCAGGGACTCCAAGAGACCCAGTACTTC
CASRLQGLQETQYF
>TRBJ2-4|-|-|TRBV6-1
TGTGCCAGCCCCGATGGGCTGGGAACGGCCAAAAACATTCAGTACTTC
CASPDGLGTAKNIQYF